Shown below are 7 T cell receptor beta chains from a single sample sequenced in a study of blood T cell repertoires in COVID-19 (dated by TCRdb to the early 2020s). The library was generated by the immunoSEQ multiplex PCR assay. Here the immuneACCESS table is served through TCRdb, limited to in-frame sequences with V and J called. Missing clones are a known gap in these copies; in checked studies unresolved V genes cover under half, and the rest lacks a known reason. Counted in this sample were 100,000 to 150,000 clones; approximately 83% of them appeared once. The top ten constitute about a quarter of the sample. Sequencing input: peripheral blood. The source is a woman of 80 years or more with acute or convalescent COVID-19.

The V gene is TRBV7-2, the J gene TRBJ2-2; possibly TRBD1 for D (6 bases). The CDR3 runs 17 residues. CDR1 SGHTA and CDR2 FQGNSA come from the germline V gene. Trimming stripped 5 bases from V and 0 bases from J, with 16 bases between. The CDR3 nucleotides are TGTGCCAGCAGCCGCCAGACAGGTCTCGCGAACACCGGGGAGCTGTTTTTT. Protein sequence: CASSRQTGLANTGELFF.

CDR3 sequence reads: CAITGQGVGGYTF. The DNA of the CDR3 is TGTGCCATCACGGGACAGGGGGTAGGGGGCTACACCTTC. The V and J genes are TRBV10-3 and TRBJ1-2, with TRBD1 matching over 11 bases. Losses at the gene ends were 7 bases for V and 8 bases for J; bases not matched to a gene: 6. CDR3 length: 13 amino acids. The germline V gene encodes CDR1 ENHRY and CDR2 SYGVKD.

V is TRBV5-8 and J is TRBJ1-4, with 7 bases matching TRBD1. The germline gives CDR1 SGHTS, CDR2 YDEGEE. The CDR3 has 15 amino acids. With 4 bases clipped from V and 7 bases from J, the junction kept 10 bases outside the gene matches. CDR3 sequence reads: CASSPGNRGGEKLFF. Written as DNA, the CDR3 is TGTGCCAGCAGCCCGGGGAACAGGGGCGGTGAAAAACTGTTTTTT. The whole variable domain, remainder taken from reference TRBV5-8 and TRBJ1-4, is EAGVTQSPTHLIKTRGQQATLRCSPISGHTSVYWYQQALGLGLQFLLWYDEGEERNRGNFPPRFSGRQFPNYSSELNVNALELEDSALYLCASSPGNRGGEKLFFGSGTQLSVL.

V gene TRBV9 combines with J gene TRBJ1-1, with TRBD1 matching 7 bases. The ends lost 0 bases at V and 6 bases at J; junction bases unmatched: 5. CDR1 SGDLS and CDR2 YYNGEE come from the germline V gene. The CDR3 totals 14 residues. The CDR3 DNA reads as TGTGCCAGCAGCGTAGGGGGGCAGGGGGCTGAAGCTTTCTTT. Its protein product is CASSVGGQGAEAFF. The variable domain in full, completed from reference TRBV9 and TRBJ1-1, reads DSGVTQTPKHLITATGQRVTLRCSPRSGDLSVYWYQQSLDQGLQFLIQYYNGEERAKGNILERFSAQQFPDLHSELNLSSLELGDSALYFCASSVGGQGAEAFFGQGTRLTVV.

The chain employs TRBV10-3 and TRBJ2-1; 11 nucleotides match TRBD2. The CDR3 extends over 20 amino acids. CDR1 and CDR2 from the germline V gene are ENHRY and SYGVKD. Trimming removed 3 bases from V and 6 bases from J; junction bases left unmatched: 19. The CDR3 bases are TGTGCCATCAGTGACTACACGCGTTCTACCGGGACTAGCGGAATCAATGAGCAGTTCTTC. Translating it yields CAISDYTRSTGTSGINEQFF.

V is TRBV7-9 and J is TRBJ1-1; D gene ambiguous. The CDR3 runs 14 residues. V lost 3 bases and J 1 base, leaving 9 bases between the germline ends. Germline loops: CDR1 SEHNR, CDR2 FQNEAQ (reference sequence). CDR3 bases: TGTGCCAGCAGCTTGAAGAGGCAGAACACTGAAGCTTTCTTT. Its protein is CASSLKRQNTEAFF.

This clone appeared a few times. CDR3 sequence: CASRPLNNQPQHF. In nucleotides, the CDR3 is TGTGCCAGCAGGCCTCTAAACAATCAGCCCCAGCATTTT. The chain employs TRBV28 and TRBJ1-5; no reliable D call. Germline V gene lookup returns CDR1 MDHEN and CDR2 SYDVKM. Trimming cost V 6 bases and J 3 bases, with 9 bases left between them. This CDR3 contains 13 residues.